This T cell receptor (beta chain) came from a study of T cells expressing NK-cell markers. Study details: Source material for TCR beta repertoires consisted of sorted CD3+CD56+NKG2C+, CD3+CD56+NKG2C- and CD3+CD56-NKG2C+ T cells. General study points: Dominant NKG2C+ clonotype frequencies of 1.0-7.0% of CD8+ T cells were measured in over five donors.

Details on this clonotype: No antigen is known for it.

Production of TCR beta cDNA relied on 5'RACE template switching with UMIs. TCRdb reanalyzed the 5' RACE reads and collapses them to one entry per CDR3 protein, without DNA. Its table lists 200,000 to 300,000 distinct CDR3 sequences. The clonotype comes from a woman between 18 and 70 years old in good health. The material sequenced was blood T cells: a sorted CD56 or NKG2C T cell subset, CD4+ or CD8+ T cells, or bulk PBMC T cells (not recorded which).

This CDR3 is CASSSWGKGSYEQYF. The gene calls are TRBV5-8 and TRBJ2-7; the D gene TCRdb calls, TRBD1, cannot be checked with no DNA. Germline CDR1 and CDR2: SGHTS and YDEGEE. The CDR3 spans 15 residues.